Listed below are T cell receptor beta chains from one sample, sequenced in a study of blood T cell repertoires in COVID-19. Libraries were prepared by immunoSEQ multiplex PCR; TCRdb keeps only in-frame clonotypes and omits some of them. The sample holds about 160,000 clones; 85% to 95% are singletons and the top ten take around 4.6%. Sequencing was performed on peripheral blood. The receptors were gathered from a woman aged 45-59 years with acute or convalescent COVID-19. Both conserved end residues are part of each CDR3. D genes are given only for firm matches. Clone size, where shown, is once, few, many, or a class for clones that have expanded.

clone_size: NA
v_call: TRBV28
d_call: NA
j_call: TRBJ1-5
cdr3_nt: TGTGCCAGCAGTTTGGGCAGGAGCAATCAGCCCCAGCATTTT
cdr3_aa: CASSLGRSNQPQHF

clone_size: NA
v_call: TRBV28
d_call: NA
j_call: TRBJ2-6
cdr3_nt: TGTGCCAGCAGTCCTAGTTCTGGGGCCAACGTCCTGACTTTC
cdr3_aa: CASSPSSGANVLTF

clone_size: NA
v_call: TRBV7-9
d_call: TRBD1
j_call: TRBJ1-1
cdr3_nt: TGTGCCACCGGCAGAGACAGGGGTTCGAACACTGAAGCTTTCTTT
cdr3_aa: CATGRDRGSNTEAFF

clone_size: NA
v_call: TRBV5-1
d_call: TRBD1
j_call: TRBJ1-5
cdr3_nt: TGCGCCAGCAGCTTGGAGGGGGCTGAGAATCAGCCCCAGCATTTT
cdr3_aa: CASSLEGAENQPQHF

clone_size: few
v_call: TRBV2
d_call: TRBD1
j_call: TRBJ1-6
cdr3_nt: TGTGCCAGCAGCCGCTCCGGGACAGGGAGGAATTCACCCCTCCACTTT
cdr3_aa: CASSRSGTGRNSPLHF

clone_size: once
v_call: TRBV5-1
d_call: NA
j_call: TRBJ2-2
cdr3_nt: TGCGCCAGCAGCCCTCAAACAGGGTTGTCCACCGGGGAGCTGTTTTTT
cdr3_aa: CASSPQTGLSTGELFF

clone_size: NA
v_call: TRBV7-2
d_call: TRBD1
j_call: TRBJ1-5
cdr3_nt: TGTGCCAGCAGTCAGCTGACAGGGGGATATCAGCCCCAGCATTTT
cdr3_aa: CASSQLTGGYQPQHF

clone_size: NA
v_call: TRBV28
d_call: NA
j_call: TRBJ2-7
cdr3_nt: TGTGCCAGCAGCCGCGGGGTTGCGCAGTACTTC
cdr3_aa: CASSRGVAQYF

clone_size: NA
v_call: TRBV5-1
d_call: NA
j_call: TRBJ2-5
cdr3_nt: TGCGCCAGCAGCTTGGCCCAAGGAGTTTCTGAGACCCAGTACTTC
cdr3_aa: CASSLAQGVSETQYF

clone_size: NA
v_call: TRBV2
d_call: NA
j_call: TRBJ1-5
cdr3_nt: TGTGCCAGCAGTATGGGAGGGGCGGGTAATCAGCCCCAGCATTTT
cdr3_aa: CASSMGGAGNQPQHF

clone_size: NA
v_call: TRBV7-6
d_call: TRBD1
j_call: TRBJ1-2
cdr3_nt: TGTGCCAGCAGCTTAGATGACAGGGGATACGATGGCTACACCTTC
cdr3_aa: CASSLDDRGYDGYTF

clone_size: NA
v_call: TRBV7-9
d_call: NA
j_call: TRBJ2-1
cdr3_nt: TGTGCCAGCAGCCCAGGGGACAATGAGCAGTTCTTC
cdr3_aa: CASSPGDNEQFF

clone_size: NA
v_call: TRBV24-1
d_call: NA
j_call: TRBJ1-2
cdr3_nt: TGTGCCACCAGTGATTTAGCTCTCAAAGGCTACACCTTC
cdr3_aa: CATSDLALKGYTF

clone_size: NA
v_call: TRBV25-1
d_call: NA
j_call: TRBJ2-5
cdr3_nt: TGTGCCAGCGGGGGCTATGAGACCCAGTACTTC
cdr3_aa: CASGGYETQYF

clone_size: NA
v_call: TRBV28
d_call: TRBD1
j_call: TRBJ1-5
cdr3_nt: TGTGCCAGCAGTTTCCGACAGGGCTATCAGCCCCAGCATTTT
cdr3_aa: CASSFRQGYQPQHF

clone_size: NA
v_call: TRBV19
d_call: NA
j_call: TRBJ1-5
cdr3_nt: TGTGCCAGTAGTTATCGGACAGCCGATCAGCCCCAGCATTTT
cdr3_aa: CASSYRTADQPQHF

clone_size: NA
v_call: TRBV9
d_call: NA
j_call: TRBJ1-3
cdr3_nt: TGTGCCAGCAGCCGATCCTTGGGGGCATCTGGAAACACCATATATTTT
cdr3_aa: CASSRSLGASGNTIYF

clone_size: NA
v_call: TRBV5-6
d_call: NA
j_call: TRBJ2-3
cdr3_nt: TGTGCCAGCAGCTTGTCGGGGAGAACAGATACGCAGTATTTT
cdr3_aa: CASSLSGRTDTQYF

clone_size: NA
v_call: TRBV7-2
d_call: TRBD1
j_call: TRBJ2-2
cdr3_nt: TGTGCCAGCAGACCGGGACAGGCCACCGGGGAGCTGTTTTTT
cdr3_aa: CASRPGQATGELFF

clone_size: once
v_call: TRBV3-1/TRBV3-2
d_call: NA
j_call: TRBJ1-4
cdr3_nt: TGTGCCAGCAGCCAAGGGGGGGTCGCAACTAATGAAAAACTGTTTTTT
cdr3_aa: CASSQGGVATNEKLFF

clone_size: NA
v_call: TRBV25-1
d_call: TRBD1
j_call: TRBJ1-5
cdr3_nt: TGTGCCAGCAGTGGCGGGGACAGGAATCAGCCCCAGCATTTT
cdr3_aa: CASSGGDRNQPQHF

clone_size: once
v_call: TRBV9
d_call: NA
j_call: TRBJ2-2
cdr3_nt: TGTGCCAGCAGCGTGACAGGCACCGGGGAGCTGTTTTTT
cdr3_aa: CASSVTGTGELFF

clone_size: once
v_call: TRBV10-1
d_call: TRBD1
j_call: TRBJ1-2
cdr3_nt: TGCGCCCGCATCCCGACAGGGGCTAGGGGCTACACCTTC
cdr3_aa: CARIPTGARGYTF

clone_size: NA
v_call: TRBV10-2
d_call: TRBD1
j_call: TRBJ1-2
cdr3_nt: TGCGCCAGCAGCGAAGGGGGCAACTATGGCTACACCTTC
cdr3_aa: CASSEGGNYGYTF

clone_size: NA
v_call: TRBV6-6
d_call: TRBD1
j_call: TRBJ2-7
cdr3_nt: TGTGCCAGCAGTTACTCCTGGACAGGGAACTACGAGCAGTACTTC
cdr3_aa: CASSYSWTGNYEQYF

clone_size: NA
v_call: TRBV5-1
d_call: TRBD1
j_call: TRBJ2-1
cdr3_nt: TGCGCCAGCAGCTGGGACCCCAGGGACAGCTCCTACAATGAGCAGTTCTTC
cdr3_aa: CASSWDPRDSSYNEQFF

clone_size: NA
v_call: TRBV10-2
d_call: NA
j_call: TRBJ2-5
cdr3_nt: TGCGCCAGCAAGATAGGGGGTTCCGGGGAGACCCAGTACTTC
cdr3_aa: CASKIGGSGETQYF

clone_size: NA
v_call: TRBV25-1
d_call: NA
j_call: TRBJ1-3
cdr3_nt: TGTGCCAGCAGCCCCCCGGGGAGCTCTGGAAACACCATATATTTT
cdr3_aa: CASSPPGSSGNTIYF

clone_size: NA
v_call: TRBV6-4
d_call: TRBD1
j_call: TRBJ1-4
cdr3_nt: TGTGCCAGCAGTGTGGGGGACAGTTGGAGGACCGGCTCAACTAATGAAAAACTGTTTTTT
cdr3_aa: CASSVGDSWRTGSTNEKLFF

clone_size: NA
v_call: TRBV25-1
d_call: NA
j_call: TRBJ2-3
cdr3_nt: TGTGCCAGCACGAGACAGGGCACAGATACGCAGTATTTT
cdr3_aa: CASTRQGTDTQYF

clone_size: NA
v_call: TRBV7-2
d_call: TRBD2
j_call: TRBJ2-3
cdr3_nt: TGTGCCAGCAGCTTACTAAGCGGGGGGCGCACAGATACGCAGTATTTT
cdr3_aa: CASSLLSGGRTDTQYF

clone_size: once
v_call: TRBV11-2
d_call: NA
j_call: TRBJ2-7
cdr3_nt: TGTGCCAGCTCCTTTGGACTCGAGCAGTACTTC
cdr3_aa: CASSFGLEQYF

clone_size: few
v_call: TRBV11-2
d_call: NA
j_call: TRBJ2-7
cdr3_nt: TGTGCCAGCAGCTTAGAGCGGGGACCTTCCTACGAGCAGTACTTC
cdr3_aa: CASSLERGPSYEQYF

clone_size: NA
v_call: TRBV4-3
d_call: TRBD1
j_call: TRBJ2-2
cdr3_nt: TGCGCCAGCAGCCAAGGGACAGGCGGATTTTTTGGCGCCGGGGAGCTGTTTTTT
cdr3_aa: CASSQGTGGFFGAGELFF

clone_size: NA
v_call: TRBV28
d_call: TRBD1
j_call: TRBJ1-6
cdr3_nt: TGTGCCAGCAGTTTATTTTGGGACAGGGGGAGTAATTCACCCCTCCACTTT
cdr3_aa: CASSLFWDRGSNSPLHF